A selection of T cell receptor beta chains follows, all from one sample in a study of cytomegalovirus exposure and HLA in healthy donors. Produced via immunoSEQ multiplex PCR; TCRdb's table is partial and in-frame only. The profile shows roughly 130,000 clones, about 76% of them singletons. Sequenced: PBMCs. These TCRs come from a man aged 40-50 years in good health and CMV-seropositive. The CDR3 runs from the conserved cysteine through the conserved F or W. D genes are given only for firm matches. The size entry is marked missing in some rows and otherwise reads once, few, many or a size class.

>TRBV19|.|TRBD1|TRBJ1-4
CASSPRDRVYEKLFF
TGTGCCAGTAGTCCCCGGGACAGGGTTTATGAAAAACTGTTTTTT
>TRBV10-3|.|TRBD1|TRBJ2-7
CAISELTGTFYEQYF
TGTGCCATCAGTGAGCTGACAGGGACCTTCTACGAGCAGTACTTC
>TRBV15|.|.|TRBJ2-7
CATSRDYFSYEQYF
TGTGCCACCAGCAGAGATTATTTCTCCTACGAGCAGTACTTC
>TRBV10-1|few|.|TRBJ1-1
CASSENRNTEAFF
TGCGCCAGCAGTGAGAATCGGAACACTGAAGCTTTCTTT
>TRBV5-1|few|.|TRBJ2-1
CASSLDSRNEQFF
TGCGCCAGCAGCTTGGACAGTAGAAATGAGCAGTTCTTC
>TRBV7-6|.|.|TRBJ1-3
CASSINIGVSGNTIYF
TGTGCCAGCAGCATAAATATCGGGGTTTCTGGAAACACCATATATTTT
>TRBV6-6|.|TRBD2|TRBJ2-7
CASTEGLAGSYEQYF
TGTGCCAGCACCGAAGGACTAGCGGGCTCCTACGAGCAGTACTTC
>TRBV2|.|.|TRBJ2-7
CASSDRGYEQYF
TGTGCCAGCAGTGATAGGGGCTACGAGCAGTACTTC
>TRBV2|.|TRBD2|TRBJ2-1
CASSEGGLAGALGDEQFF
TGTGCCAGCAGTGAAGGGGGACTAGCGGGGGCCCTGGGGGATGAGCAGTTCTTC
>TRBV4-1|once|.|TRBJ1-1
CASSQGVQMNTEAFF
TGCGCCAGCAGCCAAGGTGTACAGATGAACACTGAAGCTTTCTTT
>TRBV28|.|.|TRBJ2-1
CASSALSGDEQFF
TGTGCCAGCAGCGCGCTCTCCGGGGATGAGCAGTTCTTC
>TRBV11-2|.|TRBD1|TRBJ2-1
CASAQTGEFGGDEQFF
TGTGCCAGCGCCCAGACAGGGGAGTTTGGTGGGGATGAGCAGTTCTTC
>TRBV7-2|.|.|TRBJ1-2
CASSLKAERSGYTF
TGTGCCAGCAGCTTAAAGGCCGAGAGGAGTGGCTACACCTTC
>TRBV6-4|.|.|TRBJ2-2
CASSDSYNSRYTGELFF
TGTGCCAGCAGTGACTCGTATAACAGTCGCTATACCGGGGAGCTGTTTTTT
>TRBV5-1|.|TRBD1|TRBJ2-7
CASSLALLTGPYEQYF
TGCGCCAGCAGCTTGGCCCTACTGACAGGGCCCTACGAGCAGTACTTC
>TRBV5-1|.|.|TRBJ1-6
CASSLGLRHYNSPLHF
TGCGCCAGCAGCTTGGGTTTAAGACATTATAATTCACCCCTCCACTTT
>TRBV28|.|.|TRBJ2-3
CASSLDSSTDTQYF
TGTGCCAGCAGTTTGGACAGTAGCACAGATACGCAGTATTTT
>TRBV11-2|.|.|TRBJ2-6
CASSLEPGSGANVLTF
TGTGCCAGCAGCTTAGAGCCAGGGTCGGGGGCCAACGTCCTGACTTTC
>TRBV5-1|.|TRBD2|TRBJ2-7
CASSFAGRDEQYF
TGCGCCAGCAGCTTTGCAGGGAGGGACGAGCAGTACTTC
>TRBV5-6|.|TRBD1|TRBJ1-2
CASSLRTGRSYTF
TGTGCCAGCAGCTTGAGGACAGGGCGCAGCTACACCTTC
>TRBV7-8|.|TRBD1|TRBJ1-2
CASSLSPGGFGYTF
TGTGCCAGCAGCTTATCCCCAGGGGGCTTTGGCTACACCTTC
>TRBV18|few|TRBD1|TRBJ2-7
CASSPGQGSPYEQYF
TGTGCCAGCTCACCGGGACAGGGAAGCCCCTACGAGCAGTACTTC
>TRBV19|.|.|TRBJ2-2
CASSPRGVSNTGELFF
TGTGCCAGTAGTCCACGAGGCGTCAGTAACACCGGGGAGCTGTTTTTT
>TRBV7-9|.|.|TRBJ1-6
CASSLTGKVGSPLHF
TGTGCCAGCAGCTTAACAGGGAAGGTCGGTTCACCCCTCCACTTT
>TRBV5-1|.|TRBD1|TRBJ1-2
CASSLGDGTGKNYGYTF
TGCGCCAGCAGCTTGGGGGACGGGACAGGGAAAAACTATGGCTATACCTTC
>TRBV2|.|.|TRBJ1-1
CASSPLAEAFF
TGTGCCAGCAGTCCATTAGCTGAAGCTTTCTTT
>TRBV21-1|.|.|TRBJ1-2
CASSKALTLHYGYTF
TGTGCCAGCAGCAAAGCATTGACACTTCATTATGGCTACACCTTC
>TRBV2|few|.|TRBJ2-2
CASSYGWGAGELFF
TGTGCCAGCAGTTATGGGTGGGGGGCCGGGGAGCTGTTTTTT
>TRBV11-2|.|.|TRBJ2-3
CASSLEGGAGADTQYF
TGTGCCAGCAGCTTAGAGGGGGGGGCTGGGGCAGATACGCAGTATTTT
>TRBV7-2|.|TRBD1|TRBJ2-2
CASSFDRGNTGELFF
TGTGCCAGCAGCTTTGACAGGGGAAACACCGGGGAGCTGTTTTTT
>TRBV5-1|.|.|TRBJ1-1
CASSLANSQANTEAFF
TGCGCCAGCAGCTTGGCCAATTCACAGGCGAACACTGAAGCTTTCTTT
>TRBV5-4|.|.|TRBJ2-3
CASSLRRSQDTQYF
TGTGCCAGCAGCTTGCGGAGGAGCCAAGATACGCAGTATTTT